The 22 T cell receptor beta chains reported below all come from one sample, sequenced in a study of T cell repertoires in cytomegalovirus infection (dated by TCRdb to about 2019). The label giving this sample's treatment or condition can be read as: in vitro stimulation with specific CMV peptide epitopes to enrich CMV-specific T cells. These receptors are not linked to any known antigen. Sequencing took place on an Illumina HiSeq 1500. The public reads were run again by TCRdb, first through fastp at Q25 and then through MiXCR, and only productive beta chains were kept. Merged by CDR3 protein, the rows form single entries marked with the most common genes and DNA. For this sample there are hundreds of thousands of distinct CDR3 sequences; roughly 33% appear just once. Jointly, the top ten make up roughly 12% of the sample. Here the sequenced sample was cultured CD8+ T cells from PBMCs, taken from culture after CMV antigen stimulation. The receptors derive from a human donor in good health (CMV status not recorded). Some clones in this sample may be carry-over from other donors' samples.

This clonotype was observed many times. CDR3 DNA sequence: TGTGCCAGCAGTGATGGGCCTTATAGCAATCAGCCCCAGCATTTT. Translating gives CASSDGPYSNQPQHF. This sequence joins TRBV6-1 and TRBJ1-5; D gene ambiguous. Trimming pared 3 bases from V and 0 bases from J, leaving 9 bases between. The CDR3 has 15 amino acids. The germline V gene encodes CDR1 MNHNS and CDR2 SASEGT.

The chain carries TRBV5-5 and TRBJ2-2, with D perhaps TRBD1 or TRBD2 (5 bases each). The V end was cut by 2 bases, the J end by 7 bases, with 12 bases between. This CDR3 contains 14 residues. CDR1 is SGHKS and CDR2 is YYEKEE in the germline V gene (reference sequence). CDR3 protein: CASSFTGQVGELFF. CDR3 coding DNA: TGTGCCAGCAGCTTCACGGGGCAGGTCGGGGAGCTGTTTTTT.

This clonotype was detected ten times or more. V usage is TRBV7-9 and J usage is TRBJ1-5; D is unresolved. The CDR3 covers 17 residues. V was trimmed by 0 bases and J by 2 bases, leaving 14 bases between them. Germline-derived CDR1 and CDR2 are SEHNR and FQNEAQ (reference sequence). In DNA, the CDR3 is TGTGCCAGCAGCTTAGCGGGTGGAAGTGGTGGCAATCAGCCCCAGCATTTT. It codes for CASSLAGGSGGNQPQHF.

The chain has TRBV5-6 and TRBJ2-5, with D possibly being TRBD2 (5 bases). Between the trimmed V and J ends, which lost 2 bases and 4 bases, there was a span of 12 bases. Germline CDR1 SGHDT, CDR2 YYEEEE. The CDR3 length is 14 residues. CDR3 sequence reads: CASSFSLGRETQYF. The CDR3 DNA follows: TGTGCCAGCAGCTTTTCTCTTGGGAGAGAGACCCAGTACTTC.

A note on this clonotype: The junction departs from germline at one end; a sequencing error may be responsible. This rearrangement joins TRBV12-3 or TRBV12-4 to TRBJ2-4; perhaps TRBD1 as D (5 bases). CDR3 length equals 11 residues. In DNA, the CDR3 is TGTGCCAGCAGTGGCCAGGGCGGTTTACACTTC. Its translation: CASSGQGGLHF.

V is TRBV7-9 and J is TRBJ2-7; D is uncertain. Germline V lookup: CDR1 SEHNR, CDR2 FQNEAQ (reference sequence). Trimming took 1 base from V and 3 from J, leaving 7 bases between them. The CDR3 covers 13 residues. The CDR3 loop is CASSLDSLYEQYV. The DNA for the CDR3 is TGTGCCAGCAGCTTAGACAGCCTCTACGAGCAGTACGTC.

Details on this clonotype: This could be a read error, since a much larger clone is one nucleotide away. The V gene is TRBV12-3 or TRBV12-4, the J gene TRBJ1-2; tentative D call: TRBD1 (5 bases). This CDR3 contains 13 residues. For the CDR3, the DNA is TGTCCCAGCAGTTTGTCTCAGGGCAATGGCTACACCTTC. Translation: CPSSLSQGNGYTF.

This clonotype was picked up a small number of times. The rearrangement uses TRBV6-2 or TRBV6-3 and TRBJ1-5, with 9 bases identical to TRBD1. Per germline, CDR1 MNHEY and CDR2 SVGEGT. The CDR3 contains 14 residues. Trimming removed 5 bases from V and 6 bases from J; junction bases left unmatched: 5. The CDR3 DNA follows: TGTGCCAGCAGTCAACAGGGGGCTGTTCAGCCCCAGCATTTT. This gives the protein CASSQQGAVQPQHF.

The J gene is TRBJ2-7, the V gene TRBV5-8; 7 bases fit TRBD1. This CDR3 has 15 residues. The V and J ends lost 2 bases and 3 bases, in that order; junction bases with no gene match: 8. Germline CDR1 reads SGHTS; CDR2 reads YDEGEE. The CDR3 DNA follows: TGTGCCAGCAGCTTCTACACAGGGGACCTCTACGAGCAGTACTTC. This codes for CASSFYTGDLYEQYF.

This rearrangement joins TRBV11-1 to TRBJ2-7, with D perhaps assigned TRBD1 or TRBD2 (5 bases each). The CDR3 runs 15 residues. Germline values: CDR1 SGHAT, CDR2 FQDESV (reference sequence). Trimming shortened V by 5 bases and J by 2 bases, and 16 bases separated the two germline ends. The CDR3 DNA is TGTGCCAGCAGCGGATTGAGGGCAGGGACCTACGAGCAGTACGTC. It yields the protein CASSGLRAGTYEQYV.

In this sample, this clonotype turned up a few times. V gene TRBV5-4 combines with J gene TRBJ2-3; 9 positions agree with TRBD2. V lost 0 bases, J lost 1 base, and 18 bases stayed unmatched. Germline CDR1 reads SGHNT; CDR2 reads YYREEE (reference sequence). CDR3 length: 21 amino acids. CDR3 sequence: CASSLGGGRGGWYWGTDTQYF. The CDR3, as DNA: TGTGCCAGCAGCTTGGGAGGTGGGCGGGGGGGCTGGTATTGGGGCACAGATACGCAGTATTTT.

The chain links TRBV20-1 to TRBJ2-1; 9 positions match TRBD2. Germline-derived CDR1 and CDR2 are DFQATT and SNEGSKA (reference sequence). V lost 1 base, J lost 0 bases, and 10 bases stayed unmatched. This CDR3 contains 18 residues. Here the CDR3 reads CSARGTSVLKSSYNEQFF. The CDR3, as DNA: TGCAGTGCTAGAGGGACTAGCGTGTTGAAGAGCTCCTACAATGAGCAGTTCTTC.

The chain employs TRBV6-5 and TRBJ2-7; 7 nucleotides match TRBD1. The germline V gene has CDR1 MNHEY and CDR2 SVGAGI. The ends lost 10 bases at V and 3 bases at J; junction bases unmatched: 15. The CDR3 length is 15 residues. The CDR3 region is CANRRGKGAYYEQYF. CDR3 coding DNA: TGTGCCAACAGACGTGGGAAGGGGGCCTACTACGAGCAGTACTTC.

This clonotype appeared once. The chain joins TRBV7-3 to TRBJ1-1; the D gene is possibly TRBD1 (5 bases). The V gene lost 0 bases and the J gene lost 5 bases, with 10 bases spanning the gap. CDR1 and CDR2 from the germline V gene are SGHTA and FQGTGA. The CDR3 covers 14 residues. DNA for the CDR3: TGTGCCAGCAGCTTAACGGTAGGGGAAACTGAAGCTTTCTTT. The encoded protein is CASSLTVGETEAFF.

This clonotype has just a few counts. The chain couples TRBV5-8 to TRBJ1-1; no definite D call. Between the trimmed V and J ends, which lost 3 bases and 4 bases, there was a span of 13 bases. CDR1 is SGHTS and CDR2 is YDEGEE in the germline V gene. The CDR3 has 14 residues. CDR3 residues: CASSWDLGSTEAFF. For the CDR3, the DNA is TGTGCCAGCAGCTGGGATCTAGGCAGCACTGAAGCTTTCTTT.

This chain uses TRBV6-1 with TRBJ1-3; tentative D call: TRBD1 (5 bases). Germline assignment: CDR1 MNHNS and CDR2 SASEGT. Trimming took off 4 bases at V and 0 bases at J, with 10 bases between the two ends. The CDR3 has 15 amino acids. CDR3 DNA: TGTGCCAGCAGTGCGGACACCAGCTCTGGAAACACCATATATTTT. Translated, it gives CASSADTSSGNTIYF.

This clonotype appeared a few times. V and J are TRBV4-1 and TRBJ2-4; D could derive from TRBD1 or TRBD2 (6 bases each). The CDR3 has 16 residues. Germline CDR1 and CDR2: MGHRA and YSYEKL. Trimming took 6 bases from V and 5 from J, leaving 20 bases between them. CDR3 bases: TGCGCCAGCAGTCCTACTTTGGGGGGCGGGCAAAACATTCAGTACTTC. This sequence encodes CASSPTLGGGQNIQYF.

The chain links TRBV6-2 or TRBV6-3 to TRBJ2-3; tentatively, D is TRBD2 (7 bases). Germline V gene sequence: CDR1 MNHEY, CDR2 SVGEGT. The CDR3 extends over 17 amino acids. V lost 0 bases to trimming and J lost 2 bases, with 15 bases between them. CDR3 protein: CASSYSRGEGHTDTQYF. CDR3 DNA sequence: TGTGCCAGCAGTTACTCGAGAGGGGAGGGACACACAGATACGCAGTATTTT.

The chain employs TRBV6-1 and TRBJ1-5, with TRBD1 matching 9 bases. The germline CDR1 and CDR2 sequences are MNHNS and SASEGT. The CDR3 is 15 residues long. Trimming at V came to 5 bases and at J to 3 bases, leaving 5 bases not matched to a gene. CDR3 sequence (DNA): TGTGCCAGCAGTCCTGACAGGGGGAACAATCAGCCCCAGCATTTT. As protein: CASSPDRGNNQPQHF.

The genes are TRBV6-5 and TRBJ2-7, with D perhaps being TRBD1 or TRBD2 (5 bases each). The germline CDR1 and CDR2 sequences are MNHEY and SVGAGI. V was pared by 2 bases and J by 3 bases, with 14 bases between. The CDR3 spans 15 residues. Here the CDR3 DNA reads TGTGCCAGCAGTTACGGGGCAGGGACCCACTACGAGCAGTACTTC. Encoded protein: CASSYGAGTHYEQYF.

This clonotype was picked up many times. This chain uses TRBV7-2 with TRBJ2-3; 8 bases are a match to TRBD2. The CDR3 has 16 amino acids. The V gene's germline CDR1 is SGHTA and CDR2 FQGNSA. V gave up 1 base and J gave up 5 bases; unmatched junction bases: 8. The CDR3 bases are TGTGCCAGCAGCTTAGTTGCGGGGGGCCACCAAGATACGCAGTATTTT. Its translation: CASSLVAGGHQDTQYF. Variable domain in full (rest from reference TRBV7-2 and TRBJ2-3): GAGVSQSPSNKVTEKGKDVELRCDPISGHTALYWYRQSLGQGLEFLIYFQGNSAPDKSGLPSDRFSAERTGGSVSTLTIQRTQQEDSAVYLCASSLVAGGHQDTQYFGPGTRLTVL.

The CDR3 bases are TGCGCCAGCAGCCAACTTCCCAGTGGGTCCTACGAGCAGTACGTC. This encodes CASSQLPSGSYEQYV. This chain links TRBV4-1 with TRBJ2-7; D unclear. This CDR3 is 15 amino acids long. Trimming took off 2 bases at V and 1 base at J, with 12 bases between the two ends. Germline V gives CDR1 MGHRA, CDR2 YSYEKL.